These 5 T cell receptor beta chains were sequenced from one sample in a study of T cells in Graves' hyperthyroidism and ophthalmopathy. RNA transcripts were the template for amplifying TCR beta CDR3 regions. The HTBI primer set was used in a first-round RT-PCR of the TCR CDR3. A single record per CDR3 protein comes from TCRdb applying MiXCR to the multiplex PCR reads. This repertoire shows under 350,000 distinct CDR3 sequences, around 15% found once; its top ten account for less than 70%. Sample: blood. These receptors all stem from a woman aged 60 to 75 with Graves' ophthalmopathy.

This clonotype appeared many times. An end of the junction differs from the germline gene, which may be a read error. The chain has TRBV7-9 and TRBJ1-1, with TRBD1 as a possible D gene (6 bases). The germline CDR1 and CDR2 sequences are SEHNR and FQNEAQ (reference sequence). The CDR3 sequence is 13 residues long. The CDR3 loop reads CASSLEGGTEAFF. CDR3 sequence (DNA): TGTGCCAGCAGTTTAGAGGGGGGCACTGAAGCTTTCTTT.

The chain combines TRBV7-3 with TRBJ2-3, with a possible D match to TRBD2 (5 bases). The CDR3 has 14 amino acids. Germline assignment: CDR1 SGHTA and CDR2 FQGTGA. Trimming cost V 3 bases and J 6 bases, with 13 bases left between them. In DNA, the CDR3 is TGTGCCAGCAGCTTGGGCGGCGGACTGGATACGCAGTATTTT. Its protein is CASSLGGGLDTQYF.

This clonotype has a handful of counts. The V gene is TRBV2, the J gene TRBJ1-6, with 7 nucleotides matching TRBD1. The germline CDR1 and CDR2 sequences are SNHLY and FYNNEI. This CDR3 spans 16 amino acids. V shed 2 bases and J 0 bases; nucleotides not matched to a gene: 1. The CDR3 region has the DNA TGTGCCAGCAGTGAAAACAGGGGCTCCTATAATTCACCCCTCCACTTT. Amino acids: CASSENRGSYNSPLHF.

This clonotype has only a few counts. A much larger clone differs from this one at a single base, so this may be a read error. This chain uses TRBV7-2 with TRBJ1-1, with 7 bases aligning to TRBD1. Germline loops: CDR1 SGHTA, CDR2 FQGNSA. The junction had 6 bases not matched to a gene; V was cut back by 6 bases and J by 8 bases. The CDR3 is made up of 12 amino acids. This chain's CDR3 is CASSCRGAEAFF. CDR3 DNA: TGTGCCAGCAGTTGCAGGGGGGCCGAAGCTTTCTTT.

This clonotype has a count of ten or more. The V and J genes are TRBV5-1 and TRBJ2-1; a possible D gene is TRBD2 (5 bases). Germline values: CDR1 SGHRS, CDR2 YFSETQ. Trimming removed 4 bases from V and 7 bases from J, with 30 bases in between. The length of the CDR3 is 19 residues. The CDR3 loop is CASSPRTDVALGVKNEQFF. The CDR3 DNA follows: TGCGCCAGCAGCCCACGGACGGATGTTGCCCTCGGGGTGAAAAATGAGCAGTTCTTC. The variable domain in full, completed from reference TRBV5-1 and TRBJ2-1, reads KAGVTQTPRYLIKTRGQQVTLSCSPISGHRSVSWYQQTPGQGLQFLFEYFSETQRNKGNFPGRFSGRQFSNSRSEMNVSTLELGDSALYLCASSPRTDVALGVKNEQFFGPGTRLTVL.